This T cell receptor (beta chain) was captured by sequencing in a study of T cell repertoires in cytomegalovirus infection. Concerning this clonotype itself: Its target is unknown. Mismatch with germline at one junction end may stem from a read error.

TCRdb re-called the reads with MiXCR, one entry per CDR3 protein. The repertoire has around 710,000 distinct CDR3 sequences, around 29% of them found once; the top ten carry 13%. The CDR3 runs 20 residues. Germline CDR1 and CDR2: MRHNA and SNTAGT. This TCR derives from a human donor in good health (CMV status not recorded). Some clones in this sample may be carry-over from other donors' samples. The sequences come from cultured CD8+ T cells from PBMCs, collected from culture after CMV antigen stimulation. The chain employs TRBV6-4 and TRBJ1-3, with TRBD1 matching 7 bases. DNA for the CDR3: TGTGCCCGCAGGACAGTCCAAGGACAGGCATTTTGTTCCTCTGGAAACACCATATATTTT. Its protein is CARRTVQGQAFCSSGNTIYF.